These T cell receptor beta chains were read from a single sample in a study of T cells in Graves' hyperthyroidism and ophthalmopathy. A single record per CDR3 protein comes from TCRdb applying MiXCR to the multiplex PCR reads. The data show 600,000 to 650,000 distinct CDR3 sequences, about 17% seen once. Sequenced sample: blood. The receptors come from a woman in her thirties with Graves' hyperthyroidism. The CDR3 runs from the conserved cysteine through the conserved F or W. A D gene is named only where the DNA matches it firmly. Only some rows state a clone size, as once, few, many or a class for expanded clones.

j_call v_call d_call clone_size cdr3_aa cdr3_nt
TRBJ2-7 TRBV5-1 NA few CASSLVDRRNEQYF TGCGCCAGCAGCTTGGTCGACAGGCGCAACGAGCAGTACTTC
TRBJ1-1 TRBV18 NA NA CASSQTVNMNTEAFF TGTGCCAGCTCACAGACGGTCAATATGAACACTGAAGCTTTCTTT
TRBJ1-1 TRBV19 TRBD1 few CASSWDSEAFF TGTGCCAGTAGTTGGGACAGCGAAGCTTTCTTT
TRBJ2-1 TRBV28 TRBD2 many CASRAPGLVDNEQFF TGTGCCAGCAGAGCGCCGGGACTAGTTGACAATGAGCAGTTCTTC
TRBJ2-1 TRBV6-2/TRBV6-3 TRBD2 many CASSTSGLAGELSEQFF TGTGCCAGCAGCACTTCGGGACTAGCGGGAGAATTGAGTGAGCAGTTCTTC
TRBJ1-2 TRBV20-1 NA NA CSATGGSGYTF TGCAGTGCAACGGGGGGTAGCGGCTACACCTTC
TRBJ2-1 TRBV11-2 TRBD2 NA CASRLSGSSYEQFF TGCGCCAGCAGACTCAGCGGGAGTTCCTACGAGCAGTTCTTC
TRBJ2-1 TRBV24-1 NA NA CATSDSSYNEQFF TGTGCCACCAGTGATTCTTCGTACAATGAGCAGTTCTTC
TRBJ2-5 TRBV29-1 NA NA CSVRRDPQETQYF TGCAGCGTTCGGAGGGATCCCCAAGAGACCCAGTACTTC
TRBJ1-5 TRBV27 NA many CASSPTARGNQPQHF TGTGCCAGCAGTCCGACAGCGCGGGGCAATCAGCCCCAGCATTTT
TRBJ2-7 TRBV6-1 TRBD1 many CASWTGGYEQYF TGTGCCAGCTGGACAGGGGGCTACGAGCAGTACTTC
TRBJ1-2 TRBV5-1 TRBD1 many CASSLLTGGGYGYTF TGCGCCAGCAGCTTATTGACAGGGGGCGGCTATGGCTACACCTTC
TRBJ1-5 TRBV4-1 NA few CASSPILGQPQHF TGCGCCAGCAGCCCGATCCTGGGTCAGCCCCAGCATTTT
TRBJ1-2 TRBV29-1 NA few CSARGQGGDGYTF TGCAGCGCCCGGGGTCAGGGTGGCGATGGCTACACCTTC
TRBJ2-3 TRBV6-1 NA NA CASRTGGPTDTQYF TGTGCCAGCAGGACTGGAGGGCCGACAGATACGCAGTATTTT
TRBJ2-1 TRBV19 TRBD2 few CASSMVAGLNEQFF TGTGCCAGTAGTATGGTAGCGGGTTTGAATGAGCAGTTCTTC
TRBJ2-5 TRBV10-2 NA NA CASSERGLETQYF TGCGCCAGCAGTGAGCGGGGGCTGGAGACCCAGTACTTC
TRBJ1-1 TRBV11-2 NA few CASSLEVTTEAFF TGTGCCAGCAGCTTAGAAGTCACCACCGAAGCTTTCTTT
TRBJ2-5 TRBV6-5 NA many CASSYQGIHQETQYF TGTGCCAGCAGTTACCAAGGGATTCACCAAGAGACCCAGTACTTC
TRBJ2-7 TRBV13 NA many CASSLTGAHEQYF TGTGCCAGCAGCTTGACAGGAGCGCACGAGCAGTACTTC
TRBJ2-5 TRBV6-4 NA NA CASSDSTETQYF TGTGCCAGCAGTGACTCGACAGAGACCCAGTACTTC
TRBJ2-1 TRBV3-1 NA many CASSQGTVTLVQFF TGTGCCAGCAGCCAAGGAACCGTTACACTCGTGCAGTTCTTC
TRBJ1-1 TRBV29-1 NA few CSVSNTEAFF TGCAGCGTTTCGAACACTGAAGCTTTCTTT
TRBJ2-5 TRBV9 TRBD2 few CASTRSGGQETQYF TGTGCCAGCACGCGCAGCGGGGGACAAGAGACCCAGTACTTC
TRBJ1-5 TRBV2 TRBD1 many CASSEARGTGNQPQHF TGTGCCAGCAGTGAAGCGCGCGGGACAGGGAATCAGCCCCAGCATTTT
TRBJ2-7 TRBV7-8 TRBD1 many CASSLVPDRTYEQYF TGTGCCAGCAGCTTAGTTCCGGACAGGACGTACGAGCAGTACTTC
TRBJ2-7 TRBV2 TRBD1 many CASSEARTGFNYEQYF TGTGCCAGCAGTGAAGCGAGGACAGGGTTCAACTACGAGCAGTACTTC
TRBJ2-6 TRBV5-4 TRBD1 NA CASSLDREGANVLTF TGTGCCAGCAGCCTGGACAGGGAAGGGGCCAACGTCCTGACTTTC
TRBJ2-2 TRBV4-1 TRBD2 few CASSQHLGGRRTGELFF TGCGCCAGCAGCCAACACTTGGGCGGGAGGAGGACCGGGGAGCTGTTTTTT
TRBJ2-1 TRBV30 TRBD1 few CAWSPSGTGESEQFF TGTGCCTGGAGTCCCAGTGGGACAGGGGAAAGTGAGCAGTTCTTC
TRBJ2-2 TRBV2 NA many CASSEATSWELFF TGTGCCAGCAGTGAAGCGACTAGTTGGGAGCTGTTTTTT
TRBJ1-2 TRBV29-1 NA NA CSAETRGRSVRGYTF TGCAGCGCCGAGACCCGGGGTCGATCGGTACGGGGCTACACCTTC
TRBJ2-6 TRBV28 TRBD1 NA CASSSHTGGGGANVLTF TGTGCCAGCAGTTCTCACACAGGGGGCGGTGGGGCCAACGTCCTGACTTTC
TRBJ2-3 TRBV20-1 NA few CSARKGTQTLDTDTQYF TGCAGTGCTAGGAAAGGGACCCAGACTCTCGACACAGATACGCAGTATTTT
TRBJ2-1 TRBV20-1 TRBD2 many CSAELAGLGNEQFF TGCAGTGCTGAACTAGCGGGCCTCGGAAATGAGCAGTTCTTC
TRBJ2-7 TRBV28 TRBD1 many CASSVGQNYEQYF TGTGCCAGCAGTGTGGGACAGAACTACGAGCAGTACTTC
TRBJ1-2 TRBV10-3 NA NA CAISDPRGGNYGYTF TGTGCCATCAGTGATCCAAGGGGAGGAAACTATGGCTACACCTTC
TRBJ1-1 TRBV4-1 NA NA CASSQEGEDTEAFF TGCGCCAGCAGCCAAGAGGGGGAGGACACTGAAGCTTTCTTT
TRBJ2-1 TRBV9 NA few CASSVASVYNEQFF TGTGCCAGCAGCGTAGCGTCCGTTTACAATGAGCAGTTCTTC
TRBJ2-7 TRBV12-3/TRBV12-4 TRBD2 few CASSGGASYEQYF TGTGCCAGCAGCGGGGGGGCTTCCTACGAGCAGTACTTC
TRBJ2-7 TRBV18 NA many CASSPTASSSYEQYF TGTGCCAGCTCACCCACAGCCTCTAGCTCCTACGAGCAGTACTTC
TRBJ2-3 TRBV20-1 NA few CSARGIHYTDTQYF TGCAGCGCTAGGGGTATTCATTACACAGATACGCAGTATTTT
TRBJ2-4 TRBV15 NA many CATSRVRAWDIQYF TGTGCCACCAGCAGAGTCAGGGCTTGGGACATTCAGTACTTC
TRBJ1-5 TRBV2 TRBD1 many CASSPDRASWQPQHF TGTGCCAGCAGCCCAGACAGGGCTAGTTGGCAGCCCCAGCATTTT
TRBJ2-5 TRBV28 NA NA CASTLTEDQETQYF TGTGCCAGCACCCTGACGGAAGACCAAGAGACCCAGTACTTC
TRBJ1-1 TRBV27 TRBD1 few CASRTGVGRAFF TGTGCCAGCAGAACAGGGGTGGGACGGGCTTTCTTT
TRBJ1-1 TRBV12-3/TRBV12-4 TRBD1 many CASSYRDSIMNTEAFF TGTGCCAGCAGTTACCGGGACAGTATCATGAACACTGAAGCTTTCTTT
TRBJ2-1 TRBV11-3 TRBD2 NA CASSLVLADPLWGYNEQFF TGTGCCAGCAGCTTAGTCCTAGCGGACCCCCTTTGGGGTTACAATGAGCAGTTCTTC
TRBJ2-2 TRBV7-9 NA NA CASSKDRLNTGELFF TGTGCCAGCAGCAAAGACAGGTTGAACACCGGGGAGCTGTTTTTT